These 22 T cell receptor beta chains came from one sample sequenced in a study of cytomegalovirus exposure and HLA in healthy donors. Primers included in the PCR were 60 Vbeta and 13 Jbeta primers. TCRdb's table, derived via immunoSEQ multiplex PCR, lists solely in-frame clones and lacks some. The data contain 110,000 or so clones, roughly two thirds of them singletons. The sample consisted of PBMCs. Source of these receptors: a man in his late teens or twenties in good health and CMV-seropositive.

This clone was seen more than once but under ten times. The J gene is TRBJ2-7, the V gene TRBV6-1, with D possibly being TRBD1 (5 bases). This CDR3 is 15 amino acids long. V was trimmed by 5 bases and J by 6 bases, leaving 20 bases between them. Germline V lookup: CDR1 MNHNS, CDR2 SASEGT. CDR3 residues: CASSPVKGAMGEQYF. CDR3 sequence (DNA): TGTGCCAGCAGTCCCGTGAAAGGGGCAATGGGCGAGCAGTACTTC.

This clone was recorded once. V gene TRBV6-1 combines with J gene TRBJ2-4; 7 nucleotides align to TRBD1. Per the germline V gene, CDR1 is MNHNS and CDR2 is SASEGT. Germline trimming cut 7 bases from V and 6 bases from J; bases unmatched to any gene: 9. The CDR3 length is 14 residues. CDR3 sequence: CASTEGARRNIQYF. The CDR3 DNA reads TGTGCCAGCACCGAGGGGGCGCGGAGAAACATTCAGTACTTC.

This clone was observed a handful of times. CDR3 sequence (DNA): TGTGCCAGCAGCTTGCGAGGGGGCGTTGGCTACGAGCAGTACTTC. Translation: CASSLRGGVGYEQYF. The chain links TRBV7-7 to TRBJ2-7, with 7 bases that match TRBD1. Trimming took 3 bases from V and 3 from J; bases not matched to a gene: 8. This CDR3 is 15 amino acids long. Germline values: CDR1 SSHAT, CDR2 FNYEAQ (reference sequence).

This clone came up a few times. The genes are TRBV5-5 and TRBJ1-4; weak D call: TRBD1 (6 bases). This CDR3 spans 15 amino acids. V was clipped by 3 bases and J by 0 bases, with 9 bases between them. Germline CDR1 and CDR2: SGHKS and YYEKEE (reference sequence). Here the CDR3 DNA reads TGTGCCAGCAGCTCACAGGGAGCAACTAATGAAAAACTGTTTTTT. Amino acids: CASSSQGATNEKLFF.

The J gene is TRBJ2-7, the V gene TRBV14; the match to TRBD2 covers 7 bases. The CDR3 runs 15 residues. CDR1 and CDR2 (germline): SGHDN, FVKESK. The V and J ends lost 1 base and 6 bases, in that order; junction bases with no gene match: 9. CDR3 sequence reads: CASSQASAGVREQYF. CDR3 coding DNA: TGTGCCAGCAGCCAAGCCTCGGCGGGGGTCCGCGAGCAGTACTTC.

J is TRBJ1-5 and V is TRBV7-8, with TRBD1 matching over 10 bases. V was pared by 3 bases and J by 3 bases, with 2 bases of the junction left unmatched. The CDR3 consists of 15 residues. Germline lookup yields CDR1 SGHVS and CDR2 FQNEAQ. The DNA of the CDR3 is TGTGCCAGCAGCTTGGGACAGGGGATCAATCAGCCCCAGCATTTT. As protein: CASSLGQGINQPQHF.

This sequence joins TRBV29-1 and TRBJ2-7; the match to TRBD2 covers 10 bases. The CDR3 length is 15 residues. The germline V gene has CDR1 SQVTM and CDR2 ANQGSEA. Losses at the gene ends were 2 bases for V and 3 bases for J; bases not matched to a gene: 7. The CDR3 DNA follows: TGCAGCGTTGAATATGAGCGGGGGGGTTTCTACGAGCAGTACGTC. Residues: CSVEYERGGFYEQYV.

V is TRBV28 and J is TRBJ1-1; TRBD1 aligns across 7 bases. This CDR3 has 15 residues. Looked up from germline, CDR1 is MDHEN and CDR2 is SYDVKM. Trimming cost V 5 bases and J 4 bases; bases outside gene matches: 10. The CDR3 here is CASSHSKGAGTEAFF. Written as DNA, the CDR3 is TGTGCCAGCAGTCATTCCAAGGGGGCGGGCACTGAAGCTTTCTTT.

In its sample, this clone was seen a few times. The chain combines TRBV11-2 with TRBJ1-6; 7 bases align to TRBD1. This CDR3 region has 15 residues. Germline V gene sequence: CDR1 SGHAT, CDR2 FQNNGV. Losses at the gene ends were 1 base for V and 5 bases for J; bases not matched to a gene: 2. As DNA, the CDR3 is TGTGCCAGCAGCTTAGGGGACAGAGATAATTCACCCCTCCACTTT. Its protein is CASSLGDRDNSPLHF.

This clone was counted between two and nine times. The chain is built from TRBV30 and TRBJ2-5; 9 positions agree with TRBD2. Unmatched junction bases numbered 4, after V lost 1 base and J lost 1 base. This CDR3 has 15 residues. Germline loops: CDR1 GTSNPN, CDR2 SVGIG (reference sequence). The CDR3 DNA reads as TGTGCCTGGAGTGGTGCGGGGGGGCCCCAAGAGACCCAGTACTTC. It translates to CAWSGAGGPQETQYF.

The chain couples TRBV7-9 to TRBJ1-5, with TRBD1 matching over 9 bases. The CDR3 length is 16 residues. Germline V gene sequence: CDR1 SEHNR, CDR2 FQNEAQ (reference sequence). Trimming cost V 4 bases and J 5 bases; bases outside gene matches: 9. CDR3 sequence reads: CASSSSGTGNHQPQHF. Here the CDR3 DNA reads TGTGCCAGCAGCTCCTCCGGGACAGGGAATCATCAGCCCCAGCATTTT.

This rearrangement joins TRBV6-4 to TRBJ2-3, with a possible D match to TRBD1 (6 bases). This CDR3 spans 15 amino acids. The V end was cut by 5 bases, the J end by 1 base, with 13 bases between. Germline loops: CDR1 MRHNA, CDR2 SNTAGT. CDR3 protein: CASSKQGLGTDTQYF. The DNA of the CDR3 is TGTGCCAGCAGTAAACAGGGATTAGGCACAGATACGCAGTATTTT.

The chain is built from TRBV10-2 and TRBJ2-2; the match to TRBD2 covers 10 bases. V lost 6 bases and J lost 4; bases outside the gene matches: 8. The V gene's germline CDR1 is WSHSY and CDR2 SAAADI. CDR3 size: 16 residues. CDR3 coding DNA: TGCGCCAGCAGAGAGAGCGGGGGGGCTAGCACCGGGGAGCTGTTTTTT. Protein sequence: CASRESGGASTGELFF.

V is TRBV13 and J is TRBJ2-3, with 10 nucleotides matching TRBD2. In germline, CDR1 is PRHDT, CDR2 FYEKMQ (reference sequence). Trimming at V came to 5 bases and at J to 5 bases, leaving 13 bases not matched to a gene. This CDR3 is 17 amino acids long. The chain's CDR3 is CASSQRLAGQGVDTQYF. The CDR3 DNA is TGTGCCAGCAGCCAAAGACTAGCGGGCCAGGGGGTAGATACGCAGTATTTT. Full variable domain (missing parts from reference TRBV13 and TRBJ2-3): AAGVIQSPRHLIKEKRETATLKCYPIPRHDTVYWYQQGPGQDPQFLISFYEKMQSDKGSIPDRFSAQQFSDYHSELNMSSLELGDSALYFCASSQRLAGQGVDTQYFGPGTRLTVL.

This chain joins TRBV18 and TRBJ2-1; 7 positions agree with TRBD1. The ends lost 3 bases at V and 9 bases at J; junction bases unmatched: 8. The germline V gene has CDR1 KGHSH and CDR2 LQKENI. The CDR3 covers 14 residues. The CDR3: CASSPGQDLGEQFF. CDR3 bases: TGTGCCAGCTCACCCGGACAGGATTTGGGTGAGCAGTTCTTC.

The gene calls are TRBV5-4 and TRBJ1-2; 9 bases match TRBD1. The J segment lost 5 bases and the V segment lost 3 bases, leaving 8 bases of the junction unmatched. The CDR3 is 15 amino acids. In germline, CDR1 is SGHNT, CDR2 YYREEE (reference sequence). CDR3 protein: CASSSKGQGLYGYTF. CDR3 sequence (DNA): TGTGCCAGCAGCTCGAAGGGACAGGGTTTATATGGCTACACCTTC.

CDR3 residues: CASSPRTSSYNEQFF. DNA for the CDR3: TGTGCCAGCAGCCCAAGGACTAGCAGCTACAATGAGCAGTTCTTC. The chain combines TRBV7-9 with TRBJ2-1; TRBD2 matches 8 bases. J lost 3 bases, V lost 5 bases, and 6 bases had no gene match. Germline CDR1 reads SEHNR; CDR2 reads FQNEAQ (reference sequence). The CDR3 has 15 residues.

The chain uses TRBV9 and TRBJ2-5, with D perhaps TRBD2 (5 bases). The germline V gene has CDR1 SGDLS and CDR2 YYNGEE. V gave up 0 bases and J gave up 3 bases, with 9 bases separating them. This CDR3 has 14 amino acids. The CDR3 loop reads CASSVVPGKETQYF. The CDR3 coding sequence is TGTGCCAGCAGCGTAGTTCCGGGGAAAGAGACCCAGTACTTC. Complete variable domain (other parts from reference TRBV9 and TRBJ2-5): DSGVTQTPKHLITATGQRVTLRCSPRSGDLSVYWYQQSLDQGLQFLIQYYNGEERAKGNILERFSAQQFPDLHSELNLSSLELGDSALYFCASSVVPGKETQYFGPGTRLLVL.

The V call is TRBV5-1, the J call TRBJ1-1; D uncertain. Germline values: CDR1 SGHRS, CDR2 YFSETQ. V was cut by 0 bases and J by 0 bases, with 9 bases left in between. This CDR3 is built from 15 residues. CDR3 sequence: CASSLEEALNTEAFF. The CDR3 DNA reads TGCGCCAGCAGCTTGGAAGAGGCGTTGAACACTGAAGCTTTCTTT.

The V call is TRBV2, the J call TRBJ1-2, with D maybe TRBD1 (5 bases). Trimming took off 3 bases at V and 2 bases at J, with 13 bases between the two ends. Germline V lookup: CDR1 SNHLY, CDR2 FYNNEI. The length of the CDR3 is 15 residues. The DNA of the CDR3 is TGTGCCAGCAGTGATTGGGGCCGGGGGAACTATGGCTACACCTTC. It codes for CASSDWGRGNYGYTF.

This clone was seen a handful of times. The V call is TRBV2, the J call TRBJ2-7; TRBD2 matches at 7 bases. The junction had 12 bases not matched to a gene; V was cut back by 7 bases and J by 6 bases. This CDR3 is 14 amino acids long. Germline-derived CDR1 and CDR2 are SNHLY and FYNNEI. The CDR3 here is CASTTRGVGGEQYF. The CDR3 nucleotides are TGTGCCAGCACAACACGGGGGGTCGGTGGCGAGCAGTACTTC.

The DNA for the CDR3 is TGTGCCAGCAGCCGCTCCGGGACAGGGCGCACCGGGGAGCTGTTTTTT. The encoded protein is CASSRSGTGRTGELFF. J is TRBJ2-2 and V is TRBV7-9; the match to TRBD1 covers 9 bases. Trimming at V came to 5 bases and at J to 4 bases, leaving 8 bases not matched to a gene. The length of the CDR3 is 16 residues. CDR1 SEHNR and CDR2 FQNEAQ come from the germline V gene (reference sequence).